One and the same sample provided the 8 T cell receptor beta chains below, sequenced in a study of T cells after yellow fever vaccination. From the 5' RACE reads, TCRdb called clonotypes with MiXCR, one entry per CDR3 protein. The data hold 300,000 or so distinct CDR3 sequences, with approximately 3.9% observed a single time. The material sequenced was PBMCs, taken 5 days after the yellow fever booster vaccination. These receptor sequences come from a man between 18 and 29 years old who received the YFV17D yellow fever vaccine.

In this sample, this clonotype turned up many times. CDR3 residues: CASSSAGGDEAFF. The CDR3 DNA is TGCGCCAGCAGCTCTGCGGGGGGTGATGAAGCTTTCTTT. The chain couples TRBV5-1 to TRBJ1-1, with D perhaps TRBD1 (5 bases). V dropped 3 bases and J dropped 7 bases, with 13 bases sitting between them. The V gene's germline CDR1 is SGHRS and CDR2 YFSETQ. The CDR3 runs 13 residues.

The chain combines TRBV7-2 with TRBJ1-5; D might be TRBD1 (6 bases). There are 14 residues in the CDR3. V was trimmed by 5 bases and J by 3 bases, leaving 11 bases between them. CDR1 SGHTA and CDR2 FQGNSA come from the germline V gene. The CDR3 DNA follows: TGTGCCAGCAGCCCCGACAGGTACAATCAGCCCCAGCATTTT. Encoded protein: CASSPDRYNQPQHF.

This clonotype was seen more than once but under ten times. The J gene is TRBJ1-6, the V gene TRBV21-1; whether TRBD1, the table's D call, matches the DNA was not checked. TRBV21-1 is described as a pseudogene. The CDR3 is 14 residues long. CDR3 protein: CASQTRVKNSPLHF. For the CDR3, the DNA is TGTGCCAGTCAGACCCGGGTGAAGAATTCACCCCTCCACTTT.

In this sample, this clonotype turned up many times. One end of the junction is discordant with germline, which a read error may explain. CDR3: CASSFLTSHEQYF. The CDR3 DNA follows: TGCGCCAGCAGCTTTTTGACCTCCCACGAGCAGTACTTC. This sequence joins TRBV5-1 and TRBJ2-7; no clear D. The germline V gene encodes CDR1 SGHRS and CDR2 YFSETQ. This CDR3 has 13 residues.

This clonotype appeared many times. The chain employs TRBV5-1 and TRBJ2-1, with D possibly TRBD2 on 5 matching bases. The CDR3 spans 13 residues. Germline CDR1 is SGHRS and CDR2 is YFSETQ. Trimming stripped 4 bases from V and 5 bases from J, with 10 bases between. CDR3: CASSIGLNNEQFF. The CDR3 bases are TGCGCCAGCAGCATAGGACTGAACAATGAGCAGTTCTTC.

This clonotype was detected only a few times. The gene calls are TRBV2 and TRBJ1-1, with 9 bases aligning to TRBD1. V lost 6 bases and J lost 11; bases outside the gene matches: 4. The CDR3 loop spans 11 amino acids. The germline V gene has CDR1 SNHLY and CDR2 FYNNEI. CDR3 sequence: CASRDRGWAFF. CDR3 bases: TGTGCCAGCAGGGACAGGGGCTGGGCTTTCTTT.

This clonotype was seen ten or more times. The V and J genes are TRBV6-5 and TRBJ2-3; 9 nucleotides match TRBD2. The CDR3 is made up of 15 amino acids. V was clipped by 5 bases and J by 6 bases; unmatched bases: 9. Germline V gene lookup returns CDR1 MNHEY and CDR2 SVGAGI. This chain's CDR3 is CASSPLTSGWDTQYF. The CDR3 DNA reads as TGTGCCAGCAGTCCCCTGACTAGCGGATGGGATACGCAGTATTTT.

V is TRBV29-1 and J is TRBJ2-6, with a possible D match to TRBD1 (6 bases). Between the trimmed V and J ends, which lost 5 bases and 4 bases, there was a span of 12 bases. CDR1 is SQVTM and CDR2 is ANQGSEA in the germline V gene. The CDR3 totals 14 residues. Here the CDR3 reads CSVITGTGANVLTF. CDR3 bases: TGCAGCGTTATTACAGGGACCGGGGCCAACGTCCTGACTTTC.